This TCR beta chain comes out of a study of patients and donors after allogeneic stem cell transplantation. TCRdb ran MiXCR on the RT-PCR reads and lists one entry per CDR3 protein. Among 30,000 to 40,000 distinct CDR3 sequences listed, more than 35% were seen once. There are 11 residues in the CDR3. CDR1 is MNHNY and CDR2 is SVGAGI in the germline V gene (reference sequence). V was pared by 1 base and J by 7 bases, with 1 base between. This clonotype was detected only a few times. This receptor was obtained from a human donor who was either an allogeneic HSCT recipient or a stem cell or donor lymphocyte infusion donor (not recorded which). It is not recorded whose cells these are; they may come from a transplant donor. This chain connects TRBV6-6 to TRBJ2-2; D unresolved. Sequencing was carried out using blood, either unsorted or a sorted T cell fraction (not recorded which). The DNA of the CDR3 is TGTGCCAGCAGTTACTTCGGGGAGCTGTTTTTT. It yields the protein CASSYFGELFF.